One and the same sample provided the 15 T cell receptor beta chains below, sequenced in a study of blood T cells in healthy people across ages. Alongside a J-beta primer mix, a sample-barcoded 5' primer served in a second PCR lasting about 6 to 12 cycles. TCRdb fed the 5' RACE reads into MiXCR, producing one record per CDR3 protein. The sample has 700,000 to 900,000 distinct CDR3 sequences; about a quarter are singletons. Separately, the same data were catalogued under a study of T cells of mothers and their children.

The sample taken for sequencing was blood. Source of these receptors: a boy younger than 18 in good health.

The sample holds a few counts of this clonotype. V usage is TRBV6-5 and J usage is TRBJ2-5; weak D call: TRBD2 (6 bases). CDR3 length: 14 amino acids. The V gene lost 2 bases and the J gene lost 4 bases, with 11 bases spanning the gap. Germline V gives CDR1 MNHEY, CDR2 SVGAGI. The CDR3: CASSYGGIRETQYF. The CDR3 DNA follows: TGTGCCAGCAGTTACGGAGGGATCAGAGAGACCCAGTACTTC.

In its sample, this clonotype was seen a few times. V gene TRBV15 combines with J gene TRBJ2-7, with 10 bases aligning to TRBD1. The junction had 14 bases not matched to a gene; V was cut back by 5 bases and J by 10 bases. Germline values: CDR1 LNHNV, CDR2 YYDKDF (reference sequence). The CDR3 contains 15 residues. The CDR3 sequence is CATSSGGQGTFSQYF. In DNA form, the CDR3 reads TGTGCCACCAGCTCTGGGGGACAGGGGACGTTCAGCCAGTACTTC.

This chain connects TRBV28 to TRBJ2-5; tentatively, D is TRBD1 (5 bases). This CDR3 is 13 amino acids long. V gave up 7 bases and J gave up 4 bases, with 13 bases separating them. Germline CDR1 reads MDHEN; CDR2 reads SYDVKM. DNA for the CDR3: TGTGCCAGCACGTCAGGGCGAGGAGAGACCCAGTACTTC. It translates to CASTSGRGETQYF. The variable domain in full, with the rest retrieved from reference TRBV28 and TRBJ2-5, is DVKVTQSSRYLVKRTGEKVFLECVQDMDHENMFWYRQDPGLGLRLIYFSYDVKMKEKGDIPEGYSVSREKKERFSLILESASTNQTSMYLCASTSGRGETQYFGPGTRLLVL.

The chain carries TRBV2 and TRBJ1-4; TRBD1 agrees at 8 bases. CDR1 is SNHLY, CDR2 FYNNEI, per germline. The CDR3 consists of 13 residues. V was clipped by 9 bases and J by 5 bases; unmatched bases: 5. The CDR3: CASTRTGNEKLFF. The CDR3 DNA reads TGTGCCAGTACTCGGACAGGGAATGAAAAACTGTTTTTT.

The chain has TRBV30 and TRBJ2-5, with 7 bases aligning to TRBD1. With 4 bases clipped from V and 5 bases from J, the junction kept 10 bases outside the gene matches. The CDR3 has 14 amino acids. Germline-derived CDR1 and CDR2 are GTSNPN and SVGIG (reference sequence). DNA for the CDR3: TGTGCCTGGAAACATTACAGGGGCGGGGAGACCCAGTACTTC. Translated, it gives CAWKHYRGGETQYF.

The CDR3 region is CSGEGLAASDTDTQYF. The CDR3 nucleotides read TGCAGTGGAGAGGGGCTAGCGGCCTCTGACACAGATACGCAGTATTTT. V gene TRBV20-1 combines with J gene TRBJ2-3; 7 bases are shared with TRBD2. The junction had 15 bases not matched to a gene; V was cut back by 7 bases and J by 2 bases. Germline V gene sequence: CDR1 DFQATT, CDR2 SNEGSKA (reference sequence). The CDR3 sequence is 16 residues long.

In this sample, this clonotype turned up a few times. V and J are TRBV7-9 and TRBJ2-3; 9 bases are shared with TRBD1. J lost 2 bases, V lost 5 bases, and 8 bases had no gene match. This CDR3 contains 16 residues. Germline V gene lookup returns CDR1 SEHNR and CDR2 FQNEAQ (reference sequence). The chain's CDR3 is CASSTPRDRATDTQYF. The CDR3 DNA reads as TGTGCCAGCAGCACACCCCGGGACAGGGCCACAGATACGCAGTATTTT.

This chain joins TRBV25-1 and TRBJ1-2, with D perhaps TRBD1 (5 bases). Looked up from germline, CDR1 is MGHDK and CDR2 is SYGVNS. This CDR3 has 13 amino acids. Deletions cut 3 bases from V and 6 bases from J, with 11 bases between. The CDR3 sequence is CASSESGADGYTF. In nucleotides, the CDR3 is TGTGCCAGCAGTGAGAGCGGGGCCGATGGCTACACCTTC.

Only a few counts were recorded for this clonotype. The V and J genes are TRBV27 and TRBJ2-5, with 11 bases identical to TRBD2. Trimming removed 1 base from V and 4 bases from J; junction bases left unmatched: 2. The CDR3 has 15 residues. CDR1 MNHEY and CDR2 SMNVEV come from the germline V gene (reference sequence). Written as DNA, the CDR3 is TGTGCCAGCAGTTTATACCTAGCGGGGGGAGAGACCCAGTACTTC. Encoded protein: CASSLYLAGGETQYF.

This rearrangement joins TRBV27 to TRBJ2-5; 10 nucleotides match TRBD2. The CDR3 is 16 residues long. With 4 bases clipped from V and 5 bases from J, the junction kept 10 bases outside the gene matches. Germline V CDR1 and CDR2: MNHEY, SMNVEV (reference sequence). The CDR3 region is CASSSQAGGPLETQYF. The CDR3, as DNA: TGTGCCAGCAGTTCTCAAGCGGGGGGGCCTTTGGAGACCCAGTACTTC.

This clonotype was recorded a few times. This chain uses TRBV7-9 with TRBJ2-5; 7 nucleotides agree with TRBD2. CDR1 is SEHNR and CDR2 is FQNEAQ in the germline V gene (reference sequence). CDR3 size: 16 residues. The ends lost 3 bases at V and 2 bases at J; junction bases unmatched: 9. The CDR3 protein is CASSLGLADPQETQYF. The DNA for the CDR3 is TGTGCCAGCAGCTTGGGGCTAGCGGACCCACAAGAGACCCAGTACTTC.

The chain joins TRBV29-1 to TRBJ1-2; a weak D match, TRBD1 (5 bases). The CDR3 has 14 amino acids. V lost 3 bases and J lost 3, with 14 bases in between. Germline loops: CDR1 SQVTM, CDR2 ANQGSEA. CDR3 sequence reads: CSVDDSHPYYGYTF. The CDR3 region has the DNA TGCAGCGTTGATGACAGCCATCCCTACTATGGCTACACCTTC.

This clonotype came up a few times. The rearrangement links TRBV5-1 to TRBJ1-5, with D unclear. This CDR3 has 13 residues. V lost 10 bases and J lost 1, with 12 bases in between. Germline lookup yields CDR1 SGHRS and CDR2 YFSETQ. In DNA, the CDR3 is TGCGCCGGATACGGGGTGAGCAATCAGCCCCAGCATTTT. Translated: CAGYGVSNQPQHF.

V is TRBV9 and J is TRBJ1-6; D may be TRBD1 (5 bases). The CDR3 is 14 residues long. Germline V gives CDR1 SGDLS, CDR2 YYNGEE. V lost 5 bases to trimming and J lost 7 bases, with 13 bases between them. CDR3 sequence reads: CASRAGGNNSPLHF. CDR3 coding DNA: TGTGCCAGCAGAGCCGGGGGGAACAATTCACCCCTCCACTTT.

The chain carries TRBV3-1 and TRBJ2-5, with no clear D. Matching the DNA end better, TRBJ2-7 makes the J call doubtful. CDR3 length: 13 residues. Per the germline V gene, CDR1 is LGHDT and CDR2 is YNNKEL (reference sequence). CDR3 protein: CASSQELTYEQYF. CDR3 in DNA: TGTGCCAGCAGCCAAGAATTAACTTACGAGCAGTACTTC.